These T cell receptor beta chains were read from a single sample in a study of T cells of healthy individuals. TCRdb recomputed calls from the 5' RACE reads with MiXCR, one row per CDR3 protein. Among tens of thousands of distinct CDR3 sequences listed, approximately 15% were seen once. These receptors were taken from a human donor in good health. CDR3s include the opening cysteine and the closing phenylalanine or tryptophan. The D gene is left open where the match is weak. Size tells how often a clone was seen (once, few, many) or the class of an expanded clone, and some rows leave it out.

clone size: many; D gene: NA; V gene: TRBV30; J gene: TRBJ2-6; CDR3 protein: CAWSTGRSGANVLTF; CDR3 DNA: TGTGCCTGGAGCACAGGGCGCTCTGGGGCCAACGTCCTGACTTTC
clone size: NA; D gene: TRBD2; V gene: TRBV7-9; J gene: TRBJ2-7; CDR3 protein: CASSRGLAAPYEQYF; CDR3 DNA: TGTGCCAGCAGCCGAGGACTAGCGGCCCCCTACGAGCAGTACTTC
clone size: many; D gene: NA; V gene: TRBV20-1; J gene: TRBJ2-5; CDR3 protein: CSARTREYQETQYF; CDR3 DNA: TGCAGTGCTAGGACCAGGGAATACCAAGAGACCCAGTACTTC
clone size: many; D gene: NA; V gene: TRBV18; J gene: TRBJ2-2; CDR3 protein: CASSPRVTAKTGELFF; CDR3 DNA: TGTGCCAGCTCACCACGTGTGACAGCAAAGACCGGGGAGCTGTTTTTT
clone size: few; D gene: NA; V gene: TRBV2; J gene: TRBJ1-1; CDR3 protein: CASGLQSATEAFF; CDR3 DNA: TGTGCCAGCGGCCTGCAGTCGGCGACTGAAGCTTTCTTT
clone size: many; D gene: NA; V gene: TRBV4-3; J gene: TRBJ1-5; CDR3 protein: CASSQDLNQPQHF; CDR3 DNA: TGCGCCAGCAGCCAAGACTTAAATCAGCCCCAGCATTTT
clone size: NA; D gene: NA; V gene: TRBV12-3/TRBV12-4; J gene: TRBJ1-1; CDR3 protein: CAVSGPLNTEAFF; CDR3 DNA: TGTGCGGTTTCTGGACCCCTGAACACTGAAGCTTTCTTT
clone size: NA; D gene: TRBD1; V gene: TRBV4-3; J gene: TRBJ2-7; CDR3 protein: CASSQAATGSSYEQYF; CDR3 DNA: TGCGCCAGCAGCCAGGCCGCGACAGGGAGCTCCTACGAGCAGTACTTC
clone size: NA; D gene: NA; V gene: TRBV2; J gene: TRBJ2-7; CDR3 protein: CASSEFGAYEQYF; CDR3 DNA: TGTGCCAGCAGTGAATTCGGGGCTTACGAGCAGTACTTC
clone size: NA; D gene: NA; V gene: TRBV7-8; J gene: TRBJ1-3; CDR3 protein: CASSLASSGNTIYF; CDR3 DNA: TGTGCCAGCAGCTTAGCCAGCTCTGGAAACACCATATATTTT
clone size: NA; D gene: NA; V gene: TRBV6-5; J gene: TRBJ1-2; CDR3 protein: CASSRTGYANYGYTF; CDR3 DNA: TGTGCCAGCAGCCGTACAGGCTACGCTAACTATGGCTACACCTTC
clone size: few; D gene: NA; V gene: TRBV7-9; J gene: TRBJ2-3; CDR3 protein: CASSFSMDSLTDTQYF; CDR3 DNA: TGTGCCAGCAGCTTCTCTATGGACAGCCTCACAGATACGCAGTATTTT
clone size: NA; D gene: TRBD1; V gene: TRBV6-5; J gene: TRBJ2-7; CDR3 protein: CASSRTGDHEQYF; CDR3 DNA: TGTGCCAGCAGTAGGACAGGGGACCACGAGCAGTACTTC
clone size: many; D gene: TRBD1; V gene: TRBV3-1; J gene: TRBJ2-2; CDR3 protein: CASSTTGGTGELFF; CDR3 DNA: TGTGCCAGCAGCACGACAGGGGGCACCGGGGAGCTGTTTTTT
clone size: few; D gene: NA; V gene: TRBV27; J gene: TRBJ1-5; CDR3 protein: CASSFMPGRGGNQPQHF; CDR3 DNA: TGTGCCAGCAGTTTTATGCCGGGCAGGGGCGGCAATCAGCCCCAGCATTTT
clone size: few; D gene: NA; V gene: TRBV9; J gene: TRBJ2-7; CDR3 protein: CASSPGTLVGGASEQYF; CDR3 DNA: TGTGCCAGCAGCCCGGGGACCCTTGTGGGGGGAGCCTCCGAGCAGTACTTC
clone size: many; D gene: NA; V gene: TRBV4-2; J gene: TRBJ2-7; CDR3 protein: CASSQPSVGEQYF; CDR3 DNA: TGTGCCAGCAGCCAGCCCTCGGTAGGCGAGCAGTACTTC
clone size: few; D gene: TRBD1; V gene: TRBV7-2; J gene: TRBJ1-5; CDR3 protein: CASSLVPPRQGAPNQPQHF; CDR3 DNA: TGTGCCAGCAGCTTAGTCCCCCCCCGACAGGGGGCTCCCAATCAGCCCCAGCATTTT
clone size: NA; D gene: NA; V gene: TRBV2; J gene: TRBJ1-5; CDR3 protein: CASSESLRDQPQHF; CDR3 DNA: TGTGCCAGCAGTGAAAGTTTGCGGGATCAGCCCCAGCATTTT
clone size: few; D gene: NA; V gene: TRBV27; J gene: TRBJ2-7; CDR3 protein: CASSRQSPYEQYF; CDR3 DNA: TGTGCCAGCAGCCGACAGTCCCCCTACGAGCAGTACTTC
clone size: many; D gene: NA; V gene: TRBV18; J gene: TRBJ2-7; CDR3 protein: CASSPRRGGPLSYEQYF; CDR3 DNA: TGTGCCAGCTCACCACGAAGGGGGGGGCCCCTCTCCTACGAGCAGTACTTC
clone size: few; D gene: TRBD1; V gene: TRBV30; J gene: TRBJ1-1; CDR3 protein: CAWSVGQGTAEAFF; CDR3 DNA: TGTGCCTGGAGTGTGGGACAGGGGACGGCTGAAGCTTTCTTT
clone size: many; D gene: NA; V gene: TRBV12-3/TRBV12-4; J gene: TRBJ1-3; CDR3 protein: CASTSPAGSGNTIYF; CDR3 DNA: TGTGCCAGCACCTCTCCCGCAGGCTCTGGAAACACCATATATTTT
clone size: NA; D gene: NA; V gene: TRBV10-1; J gene: TRBJ2-3; CDR3 protein: CASSEWSVTDTQYF; CDR3 DNA: TGCGCCAGCAGTGAATGGAGCGTAACAGATACGCAGTATTTT
clone size: NA; D gene: NA; V gene: TRBV10-1; J gene: TRBJ2-1; CDR3 protein: CASSESPIARNEQFF; CDR3 DNA: TGCGCCAGCAGTGAGTCCCCGATTGCTAGGAATGAGCAGTTCTTC
clone size: many; D gene: NA; V gene: TRBV4-3; J gene: TRBJ1-2; CDR3 protein: CASSQGTDDYGYTF; CDR3 DNA: TGCGCCAGCAGCCAAGGGACAGACGACTATGGCTACACCTTC
clone size: many; D gene: NA; V gene: TRBV2; J gene: TRBJ2-1; CDR3 protein: CASSRGVASYNEQFF; CDR3 DNA: TGTGCCAGCTCGAGAGGAGTAGCATCCTACAATGAGCAGTTCTTC
clone size: many; D gene: NA; V gene: TRBV20-1; J gene: TRBJ2-3; CDR3 protein: CSAILRRGDTQYF; CDR3 DNA: TGCAGTGCGATCCTTCGACGGGGGGATACGCAGTATTTT
clone size: NA; D gene: NA; V gene: TRBV27; J gene: TRBJ1-2; CDR3 protein: CASSSRGGYGYTF; CDR3 DNA: TGTGCCAGCAGTAGCAGGGGAGGATATGGCTACACCTTC
clone size: NA; D gene: NA; V gene: TRBV10-3; J gene: TRBJ2-1; CDR3 protein: CAISESRRESYNEQFF; CDR3 DNA: TGTGCCATCAGTGAGTCGAGGAGGGAGTCCTACAATGAGCAGTTCTTC
clone size: NA; D gene: NA; V gene: TRBV5-1; J gene: TRBJ1-3; CDR3 protein: CASSSGPASNSGNTIYF; CDR3 DNA: TGCGCCAGCAGCTCTGGACCGGCAAGCAACTCTGGAAACACCATATATTTT
clone size: NA; D gene: NA; V gene: TRBV27; J gene: TRBJ2-7; CDR3 protein: CAPGQGLSYEQYF; CDR3 DNA: TGTGCCCCCGGGCAGGGGCTCTCCTACGAGCAGTACTTC
clone size: few; D gene: NA; V gene: TRBV7-2; J gene: TRBJ2-5; CDR3 protein: CASSLELETQYF; CDR3 DNA: TGTGCCAGCAGCTTAGAGTTAGAGACCCAGTACTTC
clone size: NA; D gene: NA; V gene: TRBV7-2; J gene: TRBJ1-3; CDR3 protein: CASSLMAAGNTIYF; CDR3 DNA: TGTGCCAGCAGCTTAATGGCCGCTGGAAACACCATATATTTT
clone size: NA; D gene: NA; V gene: TRBV7-8; J gene: TRBJ1-2; CDR3 protein: CASSLEHGNYGYTF; CDR3 DNA: TGTGCCAGCAGCTTAGAACACGGCAACTATGGCTACACCTTC
clone size: NA; D gene: TRBD1; V gene: TRBV27; J gene: TRBJ2-7; CDR3 protein: CASSPSVGQGVYEQYF; CDR3 DNA: TGTGCCAGCAGTCCAAGCGTGGGACAGGGGGTTTACGAGCAGTACTTC
clone size: NA; D gene: TRBD2; V gene: TRBV2; J gene: TRBJ2-7; CDR3 protein: CASTGMTSGTYEQYF; CDR3 DNA: TGTGCCAGCACCGGAATGACTAGCGGGACGTACGAGCAGTACTTC
clone size: NA; D gene: TRBD1; V gene: TRBV30; J gene: TRBJ1-2; CDR3 protein: CAWRKPQGAGGYTF; CDR3 DNA: TGTGCCTGGAGGAAGCCTCAGGGGGCTGGAGGCTACACCTTC
clone size: many; D gene: TRBD1; V gene: TRBV24-1; J gene: TRBJ2-7; CDR3 protein: CATSEWDRDYEQYF; CDR3 DNA: TGTGCCACCAGTGAATGGGACAGGGACTACGAGCAGTACTTC
clone size: few; D gene: TRBD2; V gene: TRBV11-2; J gene: TRBJ2-2; CDR3 protein: CASRKEGGAAGELFF; CDR3 DNA: TGTGCCAGTAGGAAGGAGGGAGGGGCGGCCGGGGAGCTGTTTTTT
clone size: NA; D gene: NA; V gene: TRBV20-1; J gene: TRBJ1-1; CDR3 protein: CSARDRAVLGFGTEAFF; CDR3 DNA: TGCAGTGCTAGAGATAGGGCGGTCTTGGGGTTCGGCACTGAAGCTTTCTTT
clone size: many; D gene: NA; V gene: TRBV20-1; J gene: TRBJ2-4; CDR3 protein: CSARVRDRGDIQYF; CDR3 DNA: TGCAGTGCTAGAGTGAGAGACAGAGGGGACATTCAGTACTTC
clone size: many; D gene: NA; V gene: TRBV7-8; J gene: TRBJ2-4; CDR3 protein: CASSSPNGRKNIQYF; CDR3 DNA: TGTGCCAGCAGCTCCCCAAACGGACGCAAAAACATTCAGTACTTC
clone size: many; D gene: TRBD2; V gene: TRBV3-1; J gene: TRBJ2-1; CDR3 protein: CASSLTSGRLNEQFF; CDR3 DNA: TGTGCCAGCAGCTTGACTAGCGGCAGATTAAATGAGCAGTTCTTC
clone size: many; D gene: NA; V gene: TRBV20-1; J gene: TRBJ1-2; CDR3 protein: CSARRRGPAGDSGYTF; CDR3 DNA: TGCAGTGCTAGAAGGCGAGGGCCCGCGGGTGACTCAGGCTACACCTTC
clone size: many; D gene: NA; V gene: TRBV2; J gene: TRBJ2-3; CDR3 protein: CASRRASASTDTQYF; CDR3 DNA: TGTGCCAGCAGGCGGGCTAGCGCTAGCACAGATACGCAGTATTTT
clone size: many; D gene: TRBD1; V gene: TRBV20-1; J gene: TRBJ2-4; CDR3 protein: CSGSIRGTGENIQYF; CDR3 DNA: TGCAGTGGCTCAATCCGCGGGACAGGCGAAAACATTCAGTACTTC
clone size: many; D gene: NA; V gene: TRBV10-3; J gene: TRBJ1-5; CDR3 protein: CAIGISNQPQHF; CDR3 DNA: TGTGCCATCGGCATCAGCAATCAGCCCCAGCATTTT
clone size: many; D gene: NA; V gene: TRBV18; J gene: TRBJ2-7; CDR3 protein: CASSPPEGPYEQYF; CDR3 DNA: TGTGCCAGCTCACCACCGGAGGGACCCTACGAGCAGTACTTC
clone size: few; D gene: NA; V gene: TRBV7-8; J gene: TRBJ1-6; CDR3 protein: CASRPRTAKGSPLHF; CDR3 DNA: TGTGCCAGCAGACCTCGCACAGCCAAAGGGTCACCCCTCCACTTT
clone size: NA; D gene: NA; V gene: TRBV6-1; J gene: TRBJ2-5; CDR3 protein: CASSEGRETQYF; CDR3 DNA: TGTGCCAGCAGTGAGGGCAGAGAGACCCAGTACTTC
clone size: few; D gene: NA; V gene: TRBV4-2; J gene: TRBJ2-3; CDR3 protein: CASSQENSGTSTDTQYF; CDR3 DNA: TGTGCCAGCAGCCAAGAAAACTCGGGTACTAGCACAGATACGCAGTATTTT
clone size: many; D gene: NA; V gene: TRBV10-3; J gene: TRBJ2-2; CDR3 protein: CAISEGGGDTGELFF; CDR3 DNA: TGTGCCATCAGTGAGGGGGGGGGCGACACCGGGGAGCTGTTTTTT
clone size: many; D gene: NA; V gene: TRBV12-3/TRBV12-4; J gene: TRBJ1-1; CDR3 protein: CASRARVEAFF; CDR3 DNA: TGTGCCAGCAGGGCCCGGGTTGAAGCTTTCTTT